This record looks at one T cell receptor (beta chain) sequence and its context. CDR3 length: 17 residues. V gave up 5 bases and J gave up 0 bases; unmatched junction bases: 11. Germline CDR1 reads SGHNT; CDR2 reads YYREEE (reference sequence). This sample is drawn from a study of T cell responses to AZD1222 COVID-19 vaccine. Produced via immunoSEQ multiplex PCR; TCRdb's table is partial and in-frame only. The table shows more than 150,000 clones, with around nine tenths occurring only once. V usage is TRBV5-4 and J usage is TRBJ2-5; 9 bases line up with TRBD2. This receptor was obtained from an adult who received the AZD1222 COVID-19 vaccine. The sample here was peripheral blood, taken 28 days after the second AZD1222 dose. Here the CDR3 DNA reads TGTGCCAGCAGAGGTGGGCTAGCGGGGATCTACCAAGAGACCCAGTACTTC. This translates into CASRGGLAGIYQETQYF.